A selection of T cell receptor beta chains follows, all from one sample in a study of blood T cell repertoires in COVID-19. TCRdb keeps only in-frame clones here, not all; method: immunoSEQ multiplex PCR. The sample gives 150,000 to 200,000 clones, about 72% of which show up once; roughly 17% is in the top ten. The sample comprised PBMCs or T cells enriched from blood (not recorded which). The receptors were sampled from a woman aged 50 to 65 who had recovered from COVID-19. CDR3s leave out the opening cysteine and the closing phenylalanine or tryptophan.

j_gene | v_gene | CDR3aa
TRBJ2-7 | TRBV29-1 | SGLTGQGYEQY
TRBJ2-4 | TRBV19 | ASETAAAEGKNIQY
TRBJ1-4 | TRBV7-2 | ASRPSTGFNEKLF
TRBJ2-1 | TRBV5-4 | ASSLAGGYSSYNEQF
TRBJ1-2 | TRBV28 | ASEDSFNYGYT
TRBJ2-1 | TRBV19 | ASRDRGAYNEQF
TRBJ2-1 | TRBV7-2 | ASSLEQYNEQF
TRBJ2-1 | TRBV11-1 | ASSLGTSPGDEQF
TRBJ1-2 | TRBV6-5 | ASSYSGRSNGYT
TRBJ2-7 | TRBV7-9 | ASSLGLAGEGGQY
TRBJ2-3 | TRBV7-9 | ASSLDIGGSTDTQY
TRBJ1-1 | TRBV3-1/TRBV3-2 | ASSQEDRSTTEAF
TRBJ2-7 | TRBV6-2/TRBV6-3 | ASSYLGTGYAYEQY
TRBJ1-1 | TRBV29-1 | SAGQSMNTEAF
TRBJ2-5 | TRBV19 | ASSIGGLGKETQY
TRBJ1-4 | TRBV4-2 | ASSQRGPNEKLF
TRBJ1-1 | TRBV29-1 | SVGNGQGAGTEAF
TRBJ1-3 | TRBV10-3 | AISPGQGLAGNTIY
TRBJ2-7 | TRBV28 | ASGISGTSGSYEQY
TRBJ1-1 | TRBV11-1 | ASSLASNTEAF
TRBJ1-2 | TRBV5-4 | ASRNAIGGANYGYT
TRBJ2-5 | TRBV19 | ASSSTTGRETQY
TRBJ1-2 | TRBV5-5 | ASSVTRGANYGYT
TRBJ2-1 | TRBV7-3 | ASSLGAGGYNEQF
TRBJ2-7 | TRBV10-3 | AIGWSGTGGTHEQY
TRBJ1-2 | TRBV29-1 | SAAQGARGYT
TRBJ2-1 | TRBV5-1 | ASSLTTQLAKADYNEQF
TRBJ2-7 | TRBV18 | ASSPAGPYEQY
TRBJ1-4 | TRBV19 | ASTGRVNEKLF
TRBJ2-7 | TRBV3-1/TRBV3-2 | ASSQTEMPPHEQY
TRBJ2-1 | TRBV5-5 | ASSHPGGTSGYNEQF
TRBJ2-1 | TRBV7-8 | ASSLAGGGSSYNEQF
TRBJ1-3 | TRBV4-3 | ASSPFPGNTIY
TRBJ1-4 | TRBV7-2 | ASSPNRGPGNEKLF
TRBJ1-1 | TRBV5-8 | ASSLGADRELVGEAF
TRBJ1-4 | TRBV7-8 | ASSPDPPGQGFPATNEKLF
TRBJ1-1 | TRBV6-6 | ASSAGQGEAF
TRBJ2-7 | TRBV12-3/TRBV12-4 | ATGQGREQY
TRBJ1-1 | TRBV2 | ASRQGGMNTEAF
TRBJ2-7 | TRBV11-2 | ASSFTGRSGGLYEQY
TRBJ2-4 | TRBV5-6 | ASSLGTGGAAKNIQY